This is a list of T cell receptor beta chains from one sample in a study of OX40 agonist ivuxolimab in advanced cancers. Some clones are missing from TCRdb's copy, which holds only in-frame ones; the method was immunoSEQ multiplex PCR. The sample shows more than 95,000 clones, 91% of them seen only once. The input for sequencing was CD4+ or CD8+ T cells sorted from blood, taken in a trial of the OX40 agonist ivuxolimab. The source is an adult with an advanced solid tumor such as melanoma, head and neck, liver or kidney cancer. Each CDR3 is given with its conserved first and last residue. The D gene is left open where the match is weak. The listing skips clone size in some rows; elsewhere it reads once, few, many or a size class.

CDR3 length	V gene	clone size	D gene	J gene	CDR3 DNA	CDR3 protein
13	TRBV29-1	-	TRBD2	TRBJ2-7	TGCAGCGTTGATCTAGCGGGGGGCTACGAGCAGTACTTC	CSVDLAGGYEQYF
19	TRBV5-1	-	TRBD2	TRBJ2-7	TGCGCCAGCAGCTTGTTCCCAAGACTAGCGGGAGAAGCCCCCTACGAGCAGTACTTC	CASSLFPRLAGEAPYEQYF
18	TRBV7-9	-	TRBD2	TRBJ2-3	TGTGCCAGCAGCCCCCTCGCCAGACTAGCGGGAGGAGGAGATACGCAGTATTTT	CASSPLARLAGGGDTQYF
13	TRBV6-1	once	-	TRBJ2-7	TGTGCCAGCTGGGGACTGGGCTCCTACGAGCAGTACTTC	CASWGLGSYEQYF
17	TRBV21-1	once	-	TRBJ2-7	TGTGCCAGCAGCAAAGTCTACCTAGGGGAAGGCTCCTACGAGCAGTACTTC	CASSKVYLGEGSYEQYF
14	TRBV7-2	-	-	TRBJ2-5	TGTGCCAGCAGCCCCACCGGGCTCCAAGAGACCCAGTACTTC	CASSPTGLQETQYF
13	TRBV2	-	-	TRBJ2-7	TGTGCCAGCAGTCAGGGGATCTCCCACGAGCAGTACTTC	CASSQGISHEQYF
16	TRBV11-2	-	-	TRBJ2-2	TGTGCCAGCAGCCTCTCAGGACTAAAGAACACCGGGGAGCTGTTTTTT	CASSLSGLKNTGELFF
19	TRBV6-1	-	TRBD2	TRBJ2-3	TGTGCCAGCAGTGCCGCAAGAGTTCAGCGGGAGGGCCCATCAGATACGCAGTATTTT	CASSAARVQREGPSDTQYF
14	TRBV4-1	few	-	TRBJ1-1	TGCGCCAGCAGCCAAGGTGGGAAGGGGCCTGAAGCTTTCTTT	CASSQGGKGPEAFF
15	TRBV15	-	TRBD1	TRBJ2-3	TGTGCCACCAGCAGAGGAGGGGGCGGCACAGATACGCAGTATTTT	CATSRGGGGTDTQYF
14	TRBV29-1	once	TRBD1	TRBJ2-5	TGCAGCGTTGTAACGACAGGGTGGGGAGAGACCCAGTACTTC	CSVVTTGWGETQYF
13	TRBV30	once	TRBD1	TRBJ1-5	TGTGCCTGGGGACAGGGTGGCAATCAGCCCCAGCATTTT	CAWGQGGNQPQHF
19	TRBV4-1	-	TRBD2	TRBJ2-7	TGCGCCAGCAGCCAAGTGATTCCTAGCGGGAGTAGTGGGGCCTACGAGCAGTACTTC	CASSQVIPSGSSGAYEQYF
16	TRBV4-3	-	-	TRBJ2-6	TGCGCCAGCAGCCACCGAGAGACTTCTGGGGCCAACGTCCTGACTTTC	CASSHRETSGANVLTF